Below are 22 T cell receptor beta chains sequenced from a single sample in a study of CD8+ T cells in alopecia areata. As the sequencing template, cDNA was produced by extracting RNA and reverse transcribing it. The data were produced by immunoSEQ multiplex PCR, yet TCRdb's version contains in-frame clones alone and is incomplete. The table has roughly 100,000 clones, approximately 84% seen once. Treatment of the sample: oral pan-JAK inhibitor, 5-10 mg twice daily. Sequencing was performed on CD8+ T cells sorted from blood, taken at roughly week 30, from a patient treated with tofacitinib. Source of these receptors: a human donor with alopecia areata.

The rearrangement uses TRBV9 and TRBJ2-7; D uncertain. The V end was cut by 3 bases, the J end by 1 base, with 14 bases between. The CDR3 sequence is 15 residues long. Germline lookup yields CDR1 SGDLS and CDR2 YYNGEE. CDR3 nucleotides: TGTGCCAGCAGCGCCGGACCGGCACTTTCCTACGAGCAGTACTTC. Translating it yields CASSAGPALSYEQYF.

The chain has TRBV4-1 and TRBJ2-7; D is unclear. The CDR3 length is 14 residues. Germline V lookup: CDR1 MGHRA, CDR2 YSYEKL. V shed 1 base and J shed 4 bases, with 11 bases lying between them. The CDR3 loop is CASSQVPSEYEQYF. The CDR3, as DNA: TGCGCCAGCAGCCAAGTACCGTCTGAGTACGAGCAGTACTTC.

This clone was counted only a few times. The J gene is TRBJ2-1, the V gene TRBV29-1; the match to TRBD1 covers 11 bases. The CDR3 loop spans 13 amino acids. CDR1 is SQVTM and CDR2 is ANQGSEA in the germline V gene. J was trimmed by 8 bases and V by 6 bases; bases with no gene match: 6. The CDR3 is CSVPGQGAHEQFF. The CDR3 DNA follows: TGCAGCGTACCCGGACAGGGGGCCCATGAGCAGTTCTTC.

The V call is TRBV29-1, the J call TRBJ2-1, with unresolved D. With 4 bases removed from V and 1 base from J, the gap between germline ends came to 8 bases. The CDR3 is made up of 13 amino acids. Germline assignment: CDR1 SQVTM and CDR2 ANQGSEA. CDR3 protein: CSVGRPSYNEQFF. DNA of the CDR3: TGCAGCGTTGGCAGGCCTTCCTACAATGAGCAGTTCTTC.

The V gene is TRBV27, the J gene TRBJ2-7; 8 nucleotides match TRBD1. This CDR3 is built from 13 residues. The V gene end was trimmed by 8 bases and the J gene end by 4 bases; junction bases not matched to a gene: 7. Per the germline V gene, CDR1 is MNHEY and CDR2 is SMNVEV (reference sequence). The CDR3 reads CASWGQDKYEQYF. The CDR3 DNA reads as TGTGCCAGCTGGGGACAGGACAAATACGAGCAGTACTTC.

V and J are TRBV14 and TRBJ1-3, with D unclear. CDR3 length: 15 amino acids. Germline assignment: CDR1 SGHDN and CDR2 FVKESK. Trimming took off 0 bases at V and 3 bases at J, with 9 bases between the two ends. CDR3 bases: TGTGCCAGCAGCCAAGATCTTGGCAGTGGAAACACCATATATTTT. Its protein is CASSQDLGSGNTIYF.

The chain recombines TRBV5-1 with TRBJ1-1, with TRBD1 identical over 7 bases. The V gene end was trimmed by 4 bases and the J gene end by 5 bases; junction bases not matched to a gene: 5. Germline V gene lookup returns CDR1 SGHRS and CDR2 YFSETQ. The CDR3 consists of 13 residues. CDR3 in DNA: TGCGCCAGCAGCCAGACAGGGCAGACTGAAGCTTTCTTT. Protein: CASSQTGQTEAFF.

V usage is TRBV27 and J usage is TRBJ2-7; D gene ambiguous. This CDR3 has 13 amino acids. V was cut by 3 bases and J by 0 bases, with 6 bases left in between. CDR1 is MNHEY and CDR2 is SMNVEV in the germline V gene (reference sequence). The CDR3 DNA sequence: TGTGCCAGCAGTTTGACCCGCTCCTACGAGCAGTACTTC. Its translation: CASSLTRSYEQYF.

The chain links TRBV6-1 to TRBJ2-2, with D perhaps matching TRBD1 (6 bases). The CDR3 is made up of 17 amino acids. Trimming pared 3 bases from V and 3 bases from J, leaving 17 bases between. Germline V gene data show CDR1 as MNHNS and CDR2 as SASEGT. The DNA of the CDR3 is TGTGCCAGCAGTGACCCTCTCCAGGGGACGGACACCGGGGAGCTGTTTTTT. Amino acids: CASSDPLQGTDTGELFF.

This chain uses TRBV5-1 with TRBJ2-2; D is ambiguous. The germline CDR1 and CDR2 sequences are SGHRS and YFSETQ. The CDR3 sequence is 14 residues long. V shed 0 bases and J shed 3 bases, with 6 bases lying between them. The CDR3 nucleotides are TGCGCCAGCAGCTTGGAGGCTTACACCGGGGAGCTGTTTTTT. It codes for CASSLEAYTGELFF. The whole variable domain, filled in from reference TRBV5-1 and TRBJ2-2, reads KAGVTQTPRYLIKTRGQQVTLSCSPISGHRSVSWYQQTPGQGLQFLFEYFSETQRNKGNFPGRFSGRQFSNSRSEMNVSTLELGDSALYLCASSLEAYTGELFFGEGSRLTVL.

CDR3 coding DNA: TGTGCTAGCGGTGACCTCTACGAGCAGTACTTC. As protein: CASGDLYEQYF. The gene calls are TRBV25-1 and TRBJ2-7, with TRBD2 as a possible D gene (6 bases). Germline CDR1 and CDR2: MGHDK and SYGVNS. The CDR3 has 11 amino acids.

Of note for this clone: One end of the junction is discordant with germline, which a read error may explain. V and J are TRBV7-7 and TRBJ2-3, with D possibly matching TRBD2 (6 bases). The V gene's germline CDR1 is SSHAT and CDR2 FNYEAQ (reference sequence). The CDR3 covers 15 residues. CDR3: CASSWGSGGTDTQYF. CDR3 bases: TGTGCTAGCAGCTGGGGCTCGGGGGGCACAGATACGCAGTATTTT.

The chain recombines TRBV28 with TRBJ2-7, with D hard to call. The CDR3 runs 12 residues. With 2 bases removed from V and 1 base from J, the gap between germline ends came to 3 bases. CDR1 is MDHEN and CDR2 is SYDVKM in the germline V gene. The chain's CDR3 is CASSLISYEQYF. The DNA for the CDR3 is TGTGCCAGCAGTTTAATATCCTACGAGCAGTACTTC.

This chain links TRBV10-1 with TRBJ2-1, with D hard to call. The CDR3 length is 13 residues. V was cut by 0 bases and J by 9 bases, with 9 bases left in between. CDR1 and CDR2 from the germline V gene are WNHNN and SYGVQD (reference sequence). This CDR3 is CASSESGNPEQFF. The CDR3 DNA is TGCGCCAGCAGTGAGTCGGGGAATCCTGAGCAGTTCTTC.

The CDR3 DNA reads TGTGCCAGCAGCCTCCGGGGTACCCCAGAGACCCAGTACTTC. Protein product: CASSLRGTPETQYF. The V and J genes are TRBV13 and TRBJ2-5; the D gene is possibly TRBD2 (5 bases). There are 14 residues in the CDR3. The germline V gene has CDR1 PRHDT and CDR2 FYEKMQ (reference sequence). V was trimmed by 5 bases and J by 4 bases, leaving 14 bases between them.

V gene TRBV4-1 combines with J gene TRBJ2-7; either TRBD1 or TRBD2 may fit D (6 bases each). Trimming pared 1 base from V and 2 bases from J, leaving 15 bases between. Germline values: CDR1 MGHRA, CDR2 YSYEKL. CDR3 length: 16 amino acids. Here the CDR3 reads CASSQVRGLGPYEQYF. CDR3 in DNA: TGCGCCAGCAGCCAAGTTCGGGGGCTGGGCCCCTACGAGCAGTACTTC.

This sequence joins TRBV19 and TRBJ2-2; 9 bases agree with TRBD2. J lost 6 bases, V lost 3 bases, and 5 bases had no gene match. CDR1 is LNHDA, CDR2 SQIVND, per germline (reference sequence). This CDR3 contains 15 residues. In nucleotides, the CDR3 is TGTGCCAGTAGTATTATAGCGGGGGACCCCGGGGAGCTGTTTTTT. Amino acids: CASSIIAGDPGELFF. The variable domain in full, completed from reference TRBV19 and TRBJ2-2, reads DGGITQSPKYLFRKEGQNVTLSCEQNLNHDAMYWYRQDPGQGLRLIYYSQIVNDFQKGDIAEGYSVSREKKESFPLTVTSAQKNPTAFYLCASSIIAGDPGELFFGEGSRLTVL.

This clone was detected once. The J gene is TRBJ1-1, the V gene TRBV13, with TRBD1 matching over 7 bases. Germline lookup yields CDR1 PRHDT and CDR2 FYEKMQ (reference sequence). This CDR3 comprises 17 residues. The V and J ends lost 5 bases and 2 bases, in that order; junction bases with no gene match: 14. The CDR3 nucleotides read TGTGCCAGCAGCGTCAACCGGGACAGAGTACAAAACACTGAAGCTTTCTTT. This translates into CASSVNRDRVQNTEAFF.

The rearrangement joins TRBV6-4 to TRBJ2-1, with 8 bases identical to TRBD2. CDR1 and CDR2 from the germline V gene are MRHNA and SNTAGT. V dropped 0 bases and J dropped 2; count of bases not matched to a gene: 0. The CDR3 consists of 15 residues. CDR3: CASSDSGGAYNEQFF. Here the CDR3 DNA reads TGTGCCAGCAGTGACTCCGGGGGGGCCTACAATGAGCAGTTCTTC.

Concerning this clone: This sample also contains other DNA sequences that code for the same CDR3. The V call is TRBV6-5, the J call TRBJ1-1; the D is unclear. V was pared by 3 bases and J by 1 base, with 6 bases between. This CDR3 region has 13 residues. Germline V gene lookup returns CDR1 MNHEY and CDR2 SVGAGI. The DNA for the CDR3 is TGTGCCAGCAGTTATGCAGGGAACACTGAAGCTTTCTTT. It is translated as CASSYAGNTEAFF.

V usage is TRBV11-2 and J usage is TRBJ2-7; D is unresolved. CDR1 SGHAT and CDR2 FQNNGV come from the germline V gene. Trimming stripped 5 bases from V and 7 bases from J, with 15 bases between. This CDR3 is 13 amino acids long. CDR3 DNA sequence: TGTGCCAGCAGCCCACCTGGGTCCGGGGAGCAGTACTTC. Translated, it gives CASSPPGSGEQYF.

The chain combines TRBV29-1 with TRBJ2-2; D gene ambiguous. This CDR3 contains 15 residues. CDR1 and CDR2 (germline): SQVTM, ANQGSEA. V lost 0 bases and J lost 1, with 9 bases in between. The CDR3 DNA sequence: TGCAGCGTTGAAGATGGCTTTCGGAACACCGGGGAGCTGTTTTTT. Translated, it gives CSVEDGFRNTGELFF.